A selection of T cell receptor beta chains follows, all from one sample in a study of blood T cell repertoires in COVID-19. TCRdb's copy holds only in-frame clones and misses some; the assay was immunoSEQ multiplex PCR. Of about 150,000 clones in the sample, roughly 84% are singletons; the top ten hold around 5%. The sequencing sample was made of PBMCs or T cells enriched from blood (not recorded which). The receptor source for this set is an older man who had been exposed to COVID-19. CDR3s include the opening cysteine and the closing phenylalanine or tryptophan. Each record gives: D gene, V gene, clone size, J gene, CDR3 protein, CDR3 DNA. D genes are given only for firm matches. Size is stated for part of the rows, as once, few or many counts, or as a class when the clone is expanded.

-	TRBV6-5	-	TRBJ1-6	CASSYSAGYPLHF	TGTGCCAGCAGTTACTCGGCGGGGTACCCCCTCCACTTT
-	TRBV5-1	-	TRBJ1-4	CASSPRATNEKLFF	TGCGCCAGCAGCCCGAGGGCAACTAATGAAAAACTGTTTTTT
-	TRBV11-2	few	TRBJ2-2	CASSLTTNTGELFF	TGTGCCAGCAGCTTAACCACTAACACCGGGGAGCTGTTTTTT
-	TRBV7-2	once	TRBJ2-1	CASSSNYGPGLAEQFF	TGTGCCAGCAGCTCAAATTATGGGCCCGGCTTGGCTGAGCAGTTCTTC
-	TRBV10-3	-	TRBJ2-7	CAISEDRTNYEQYF	TGTGCCATCAGTGAGGACAGGACAAACTACGAGCAGTACTTC
-	TRBV11-3	-	TRBJ2-1	CASSLGGGGSYNEQFF	TGTGCCAGCAGCTTAGGAGGTGGCGGCTCCTACAATGAGCAGTTCTTC
-	TRBV28	-	TRBJ2-7	CASSKTGGTSYEQYF	TGTGCCAGCAGTAAGACTGGAGGGACCTCCTACGAGCAGTACTTC
TRBD1	TRBV19	-	TRBJ2-7	CASRSAGTGYEQYF	TGTGCCAGTAGATCTGCCGGGACAGGCTACGAGCAGTACTTC
-	TRBV6-2/TRBV6-3	-	TRBJ2-7	CASSLGMGLREQYF	TGTGCCAGCAGCCTGGGCATGGGCCTCCGGGAGCAGTACTTC
-	TRBV15	-	TRBJ2-1	CATSGGSSYNEQFF	TGTGCCACCAGCGGTGGGAGCTCCTACAATGAGCAGTTCTTC
TRBD1	TRBV5-1	-	TRBJ2-3	CASSLQTGTGANPTDTQYF	TGCGCCAGCAGCTTACAAACCGGGACAGGGGCGAACCCCACAGATACGCAGTATTTT
-	TRBV19	once	TRBJ1-2	CASKRDINYGYTF	TGTGCCAGTAAAAGAGACATTAACTATGGCTACACCTTC
-	TRBV7-2	-	TRBJ2-1	CASTLFPSTGNEQFF	TGTGCCAGCACCCTCTTTCCGAGCACCGGGAATGAGCAGTTCTTC
TRBD1	TRBV27	-	TRBJ2-7	CASSLSAGGPYEQYF	TGTGCCAGCAGTTTATCGGCAGGGGGCCCCTACGAGCAGTACTTC
TRBD1	TRBV25-1	-	TRBJ2-1	CASSEGTGVRNEQFF	TGTGCCAGCAGTGAGGGGACAGGGGTACGCAATGAGCAGTTCTTC
-	TRBV3-1/TRBV3-2	few	TRBJ2-1	CASSRRDSREGDEQFF	TGTGCCAGCAGCCGGCGGGACTCCAGAGAGGGCGATGAGCAGTTCTTC
-	TRBV19	-	TRBJ1-2	CASNRLPANYGYTF	TGTGCCAGTAACCGACTGCCAGCTAACTATGGCTACACCTTC
-	TRBV7-2	-	TRBJ1-2	CASSLGVGYGYTF	TGTGCCAGCAGCTTAGGAGTTGGCTATGGCTACACCTTC
-	TRBV9	-	TRBJ1-3	CASSVEDIGMSIYF	TGTGCCAGCAGCGTAGAAGACATTGGTATGTCCATATATTTT
-	TRBV30	-	TRBJ1-3	CAWRGSDWERNTIYF	TGTGCCTGGAGGGGGTCGGACTGGGAAAGAAACACCATATATTTT
TRBD1	TRBV15	-	TRBJ2-7	CATSRRGQGGSYEQYF	TGTGCCACCAGCAGAAGGGGACAGGGTGGCTCCTACGAGCAGTACTTC
TRBD1	TRBV18	-	TRBJ2-3	CASSSREQGDTQYF	TGTGCCAGCTCATCCCGAGAACAGGGGGACACGCAGTATTTT
-	TRBV11-2	-	TRBJ1-4	CASSLWGKDEKLFF	TGTGCCAGCAGCTTATGGGGCAAGGATGAAAAACTGTTTTTT
TRBD1	TRBV25-1	once	TRBJ1-4	CASRTGNNEKLFF	TGTGCCAGCAGGACAGGGAATAATGAAAAACTGTTTTTT
-	TRBV14	once	TRBJ1-4	CASSQDRGQINEKLFF	TGTGCCAGCAGCCAAGATCGAGGGCAGATTAATGAAAAACTGTTTTTT
TRBD2	TRBV9	-	TRBJ2-5	CASSGGTSGGLQETQYF	TGTGCCAGCAGCGGAGGGACTAGCGGGGGCCTCCAAGAGACCCAGTACTTC
-	TRBV6-5	-	TRBJ1-1	CASSFNPQAPEAFF	TGTGCCAGCAGTTTCAATCCCCAGGCGCCTGAAGCTTTCTTT
-	TRBV9	-	TRBJ2-1	CASSVGVQDEQFF	TGTGCCAGCAGCGTAGGAGTTCAGGATGAGCAGTTCTTC